These 3 T cell receptor beta chains share one sample of origin, sequenced in a study of CD8+ T cells in alopecia areata. As to treatment: oral pan-JAK inhibitor, 5-10 mg twice daily. cDNA serving as the sequencing template came from extracted, reverse transcribed RNA. TCRdb's copy holds only in-frame clones and misses some; the assay was immunoSEQ multiplex PCR. The repertoire holds about 270,000 clones, with roughly 60% as singletons. Sequencing used CD4+ T cells sorted from blood, obtained around week 53, from a patient treated with tofacitinib. These receptors were taken from a human donor with alopecia areata.

DNA for the CDR3: TGTGCCATCAGTGAGTCGGGGACAGAGACCCAGTACTTC. Translating it yields CAISESGTETQYF. The chain is built from TRBV10-3 and TRBJ2-5; D is tentatively TRBD1 or TRBD2 (5 bases each). The V end was cut by 0 bases, the J end by 4 bases, with 6 bases between. This CDR3 is built from 13 residues. CDR1 and CDR2 from the germline V gene are ENHRY and SYGVKD.

The rearrangement joins TRBV4-2 to TRBJ1-1, with a possible D match to TRBD1 (5 bases). Germline V gene data show CDR1 as LGHNA and CDR2 as YNFKEQ. V was shortened by 1 base and J by 1 base, with 19 bases between the two germline ends. CDR3 size: 18 residues. CDR3: CASSQAFRREPGNTEAFF. In DNA, the CDR3 is TGTGCCAGCAGCCAAGCTTTCCGCAGGGAACCTGGGAACACTGAAGCTTTCTTT.

V and J are TRBV7-6 and TRBJ1-5; no definite D call. Germline CDR1 reads SGHVS; CDR2 reads FNYEAQ. The CDR3 loop spans 14 amino acids. With 4 bases removed from V and 3 bases from J, the gap between germline ends came to 10 bases. The DNA for the CDR3 is TGTGCCAGCAGCTCTCGAGCAGACAATCAGCCCCAGCATTTT. This codes for CASSSRADNQPQHF.